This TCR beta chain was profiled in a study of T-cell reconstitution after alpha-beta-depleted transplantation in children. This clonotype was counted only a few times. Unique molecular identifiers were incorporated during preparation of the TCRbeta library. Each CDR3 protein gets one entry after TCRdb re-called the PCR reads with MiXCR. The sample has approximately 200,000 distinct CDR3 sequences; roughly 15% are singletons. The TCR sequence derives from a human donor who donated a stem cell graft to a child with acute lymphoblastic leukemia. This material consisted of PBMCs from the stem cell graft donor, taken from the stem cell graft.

The CDR3 sequence: CASSRTGPSNTEAFF. Written as DNA, the CDR3 is TGCGCCAGCAGCAGAACGGGCCCCTCGAACACTGAAGCTTTCTTT. The gene calls are TRBV5-1 and TRBJ1-1; D remains ambiguous. The germline CDR1 and CDR2 sequences are SGHRS and YFSETQ. This CDR3 contains 15 residues. Trimming cost V 4 bases and J 1 base, with 14 bases left between them. Drawing the rest from reference TRBV5-1 and TRBJ1-1, the complete variable domain is KAGVTQTPRYLIKTRGQQVTLSCSPISGHRSVSWYQQTPGQGLQFLFEYFSETQRNKGNFPGRFSGRQFSNSRSEMNVSTLELGDSALYLCASSRTGPSNTEAFFGQGTRLTVV.